The clone carrying this T cell receptor (beta chain) was found once. As yet, its antigen is unknown. These data are taken from a study of T-cell memory formation after mild COVID-19. Study-level results: Cross-reactive memory apparently joined, as some responding clones appeared in pre-infection memory. CD4+ contracting clones lay mainly in CM and EM, CD8+ ones in EMRA.

TCRdb reprocessed the 5' RACE reads with MiXCR, giving one entry per CDR3 protein. The profile covers under 300,000 distinct CDR3 sequences, with under 20% appearing a single time and roughly 23% taken by the ten largest. The germline CDR1 and CDR2 sequences are SGHVS and FNYEAQ. The CDR3 length is 17 residues. V gave up 5 bases and J gave up 0 bases; unmatched junction bases: 6. The rearrangement joins TRBV7-6 to TRBJ2-6, with 8 bases identical to TRBD1. The receptor's source is a man younger than 35 who had mild COVID-19 (a few samples of this study predate the infection). Cell type and time point are not known. Source material: PBMCs or a T cell subset sorted from them (not recorded which). The CDR3 sequence is CASSPGQGLSGANVLTF. The CDR3 nucleotides read TGTGCCAGCAGCCCCGGACAGGGACTCTCTGGGGCCAACGTCCTGACTTTC.